This T cell receptor (beta chain) was recorded in a study of graft-versus-host responses after intestinal transplantation. As for this clone: Its cognate antigen is unknown.

TCRdb's copy holds only in-frame clones and misses some; the assay was immunoSEQ multiplex PCR. The top ten clones hold 0.2% to 0.25% of a sample with approximately 110,000 clones, more than 90% of them seen once. Germline V lookup: CDR1 SGHRS, CDR2 YFSETQ. The CDR3 runs to 14 residues. With V trimmed by 3 bases and J by 5 bases, 5 bases remained unmatched. Overall study findings and caveats: Circulating GvH clone levels at their peak were associated with HvG declines (early post-transplant).

The chain employs TRBV5-1 and TRBJ1-5, with TRBD1 identical over 7 bases. The receptor comes from a human donor who was the organ donor for an intestinal transplant. The sequenced sample was unstimulated CD4+ T cells sorted from spleen or lymph node cells, obtained before transplant. The CDR3 reads CASSWKGQDQPQHF. CDR3 DNA: TGCGCCAGCAGCTGGAAAGGACAGGATCAGCCCCAGCATTTT.